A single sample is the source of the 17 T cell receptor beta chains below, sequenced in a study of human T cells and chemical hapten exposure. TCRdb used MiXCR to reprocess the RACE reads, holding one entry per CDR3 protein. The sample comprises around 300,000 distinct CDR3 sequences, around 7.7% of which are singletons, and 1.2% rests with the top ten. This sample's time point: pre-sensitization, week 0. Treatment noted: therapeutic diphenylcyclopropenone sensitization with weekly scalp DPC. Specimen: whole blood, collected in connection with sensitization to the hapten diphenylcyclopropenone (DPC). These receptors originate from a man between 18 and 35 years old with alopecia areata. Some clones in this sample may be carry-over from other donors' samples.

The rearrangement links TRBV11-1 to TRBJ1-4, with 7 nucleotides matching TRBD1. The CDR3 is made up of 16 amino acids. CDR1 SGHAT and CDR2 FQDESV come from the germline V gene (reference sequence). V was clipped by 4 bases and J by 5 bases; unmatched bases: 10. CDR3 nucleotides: TGTGCCAGCAGCTCCTACCGGGACAGTGAGAATGAAAAACTGTTTTTT. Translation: CASSSYRDSENEKLFF.

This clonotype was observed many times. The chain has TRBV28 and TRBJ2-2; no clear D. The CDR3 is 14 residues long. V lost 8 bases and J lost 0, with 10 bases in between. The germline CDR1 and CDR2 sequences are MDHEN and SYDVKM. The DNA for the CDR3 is TGTGCCAGCGGCGAAATCACGAACACCGGGGAGCTGTTTTTT. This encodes CASGEITNTGELFF. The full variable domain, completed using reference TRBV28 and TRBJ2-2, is DVKVTQSSRYLVKRTGEKVFLECVQDMDHENMFWYRQDPGLGLRLIYFSYDVKMKEKGDIPEGYSVSREKKERFSLILESASTNQTSMYLCASGEITNTGELFFGEGSRLTVL.

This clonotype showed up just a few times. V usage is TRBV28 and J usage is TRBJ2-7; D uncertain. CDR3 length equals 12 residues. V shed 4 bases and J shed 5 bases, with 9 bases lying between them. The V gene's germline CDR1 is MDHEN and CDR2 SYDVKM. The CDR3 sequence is CASSSLRNEQYF. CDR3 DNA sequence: TGTGCCAGCAGTTCACTGAGGAACGAGCAGTACTTC. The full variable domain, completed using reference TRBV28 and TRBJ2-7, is DVKVTQSSRYLVKRTGEKVFLECVQDMDHENMFWYRQDPGLGLRLIYFSYDVKMKEKGDIPEGYSVSREKKERFSLILESASTNQTSMYLCASSSLRNEQYFGPGTRLTVT.

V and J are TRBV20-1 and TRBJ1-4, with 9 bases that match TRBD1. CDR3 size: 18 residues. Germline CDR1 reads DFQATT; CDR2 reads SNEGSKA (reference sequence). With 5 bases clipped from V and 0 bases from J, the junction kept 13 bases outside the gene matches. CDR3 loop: CSARTGGPSHATNEKLFF. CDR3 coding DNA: TGCAGTGCTCGAACAGGGGGCCCTTCTCATGCAACTAATGAAAAACTGTTTTTT.

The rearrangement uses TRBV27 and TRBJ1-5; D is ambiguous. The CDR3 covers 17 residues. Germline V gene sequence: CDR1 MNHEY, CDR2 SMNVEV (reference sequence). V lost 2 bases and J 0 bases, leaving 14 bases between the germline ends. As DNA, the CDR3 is TGTGCCAGCAGTTTAAGGAGGGCGCGGGATAGCAATCAGCCCCAGCATTTT. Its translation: CASSLRRARDSNQPQHF.

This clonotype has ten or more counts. CDR3 region: CASSSQGNTEAFF. The CDR3, as DNA: TGTGCCAGCAGTTCCCAGGGGAACACTGAAGCTTTCTTT. The rearrangement uses TRBV12-3 or TRBV12-4 and TRBJ1-1; tentative D call: TRBD1 (5 bases). The CDR3 loop spans 13 amino acids. Trimming took 4 bases from V and 1 from J, leaving 7 bases between them.

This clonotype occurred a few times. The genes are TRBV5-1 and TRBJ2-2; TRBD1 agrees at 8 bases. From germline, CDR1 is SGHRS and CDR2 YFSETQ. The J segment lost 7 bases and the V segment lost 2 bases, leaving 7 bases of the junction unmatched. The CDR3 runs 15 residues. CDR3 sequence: CASSLLQGVNGELFF. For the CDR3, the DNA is TGCGCCAGCAGCTTACTACAGGGGGTAAACGGGGAGCTGTTTTTT.

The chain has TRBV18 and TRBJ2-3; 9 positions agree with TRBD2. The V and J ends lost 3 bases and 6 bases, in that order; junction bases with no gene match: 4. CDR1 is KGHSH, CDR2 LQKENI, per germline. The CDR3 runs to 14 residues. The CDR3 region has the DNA TGTGCCAGCTCACCGAGCGGGGGGATGGATACGCAGTATTTT. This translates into CASSPSGGMDTQYF.

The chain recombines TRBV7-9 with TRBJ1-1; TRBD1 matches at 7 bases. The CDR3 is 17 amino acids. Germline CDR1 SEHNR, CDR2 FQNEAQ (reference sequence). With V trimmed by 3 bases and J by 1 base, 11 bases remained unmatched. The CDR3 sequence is CASSFGGQGGPNTEAFF. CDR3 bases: TGTGCCAGCAGCTTCGGAGGCCAGGGGGGGCCGAACACTGAAGCTTTCTTT.

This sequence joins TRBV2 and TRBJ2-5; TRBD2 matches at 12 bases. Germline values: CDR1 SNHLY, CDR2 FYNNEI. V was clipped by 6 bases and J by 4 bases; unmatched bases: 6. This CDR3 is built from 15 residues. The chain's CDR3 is CASRSTSGGPETQYF. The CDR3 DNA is TGTGCCAGCAGATCGACTAGCGGGGGCCCAGAGACCCAGTACTTC. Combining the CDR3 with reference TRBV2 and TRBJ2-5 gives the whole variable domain EPEVTQTPSHQVTQMGQEVILRCVPISNHLYFYWYRQILGQKVEFLVSFYNNEISEKSEIFDDQFSVERPDGSNFTLKIRSTKLEDSAMYFCASRSTSGGPETQYFGPGTRLLVL.

The CDR3 DNA sequence: TGTGCCAGCAGCCCAGAATGGGGGGCCAACGTCCTGACTTTC. It codes for CASSPEWGANVLTF. This chain links TRBV7-9 with TRBJ2-6; no clear D gene. V was trimmed by 5 bases and J by 4 bases, leaving 9 bases between them. The V gene's germline CDR1 is SEHNR and CDR2 FQNEAQ (reference sequence). CDR3 length equals 14 residues.

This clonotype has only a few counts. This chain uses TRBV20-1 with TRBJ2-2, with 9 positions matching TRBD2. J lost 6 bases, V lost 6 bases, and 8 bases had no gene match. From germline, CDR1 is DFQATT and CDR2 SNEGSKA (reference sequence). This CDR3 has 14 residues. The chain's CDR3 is CSAKIAGAAGELFF. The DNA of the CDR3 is TGCAGTGCAAAAATAGCGGGGGCCGCCGGGGAGCTGTTTTTT.

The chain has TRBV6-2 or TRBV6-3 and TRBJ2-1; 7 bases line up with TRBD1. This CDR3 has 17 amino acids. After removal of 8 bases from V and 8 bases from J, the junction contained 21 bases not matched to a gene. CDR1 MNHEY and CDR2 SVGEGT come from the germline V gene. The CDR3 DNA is TGTGCCAGCCACGGTTCTTACGAAGGGGGCCCGTTCGATGAGCAGTTCTTC. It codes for CASHGSYEGGPFDEQFF.

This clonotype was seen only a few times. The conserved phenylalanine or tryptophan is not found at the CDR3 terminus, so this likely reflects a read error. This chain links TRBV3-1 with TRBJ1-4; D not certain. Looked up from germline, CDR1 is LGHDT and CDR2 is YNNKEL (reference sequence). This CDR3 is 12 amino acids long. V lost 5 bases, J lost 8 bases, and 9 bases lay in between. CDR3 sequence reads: CASSWTGEKLFL. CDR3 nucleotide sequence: TGTGCCAGCAGCTGGACGGGAGAAAAACTGTTTCTT.

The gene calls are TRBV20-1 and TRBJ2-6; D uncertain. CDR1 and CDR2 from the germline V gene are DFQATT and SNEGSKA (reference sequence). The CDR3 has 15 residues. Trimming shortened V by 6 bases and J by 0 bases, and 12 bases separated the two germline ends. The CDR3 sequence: CSAARTNSGANVLTF. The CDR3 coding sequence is TGCAGTGCGGCCCGAACCAACTCTGGGGCCAACGTCCTGACTTTC.

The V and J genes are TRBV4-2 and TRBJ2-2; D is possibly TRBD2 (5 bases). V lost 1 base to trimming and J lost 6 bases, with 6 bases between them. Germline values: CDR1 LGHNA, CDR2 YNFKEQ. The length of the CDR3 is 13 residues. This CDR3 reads CASSQAEAGELFF. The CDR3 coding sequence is TGTGCCAGCAGCCAAGCGGAGGCCGGGGAGCTGTTTTTT.

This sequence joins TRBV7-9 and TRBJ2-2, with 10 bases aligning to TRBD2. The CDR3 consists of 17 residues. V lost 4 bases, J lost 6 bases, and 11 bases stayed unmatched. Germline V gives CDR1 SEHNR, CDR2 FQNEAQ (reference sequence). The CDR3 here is CASSSEEGLAGAGELFF. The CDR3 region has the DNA TGTGCCAGCAGCTCCGAGGAGGGCCTAGCGGGGGCCGGGGAGCTGTTTTTT. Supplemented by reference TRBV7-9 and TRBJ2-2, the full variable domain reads DTGVSQNPRHKITKRGQNVTFRCDPISEHNRLYWYRQTLGQGPEFLTYFQNEAQLEKSRLLSDRFSAERPKGSFSTLEIQRTEQGDSAMYLCASSSEEGLAGAGELFFGEGSRLTVL.